These 20 T cell receptor beta chains share one sample of origin, sequenced in a study of Ad26.COV2.S vaccination and SARS-CoV-2 variants. The treatment is: approximately 18 received Ad26.COV2.S at low or high dose, single or two shots; about 5 received placebo; per-sample allocation not given. Sampling was performed 63 days after the first vaccine or placebo injection. The data were produced by immunoSEQ multiplex PCR, yet TCRdb's version contains in-frame clones alone and is incomplete. The sample includes about 280,000 clones, about 90% of them seen just once. This material consisted of peripheral blood, taken in a trial of Ad26.COV2.S vaccine versus placebo. The receptors were gathered from a person between 18 and 59 years old who received the Ad26.COV2.S COVID-19 vaccine or a placebo.

The chain carries TRBV4-1 and TRBJ1-2; weak D call: TRBD1 (6 bases). The CDR3 runs 14 residues. The germline V gene encodes CDR1 MGHRA and CDR2 YSYEKL. V was pared by 3 bases and J by 7 bases, with 15 bases between. The CDR3 sequence is CASSHPTGISGYTF. The CDR3 nucleotides are TGCGCCAGCAGCCACCCGACAGGCATCAGTGGCTACACCTTC.

This rearrangement joins TRBV2 to TRBJ1-1; no firm D call. Germline V gene lookup returns CDR1 SNHLY and CDR2 FYNNEI. This CDR3 region has 13 residues. The germline V and J ends were trimmed by 2 bases and 3 bases, with 7 bases remaining between them. For the CDR3, the DNA is TGTGCCAGCAGTGAAACGAGTGACACTGAAGCTTTCTTT. It translates to CASSETSDTEAFF.

The CDR3 DNA reads as TGCGCCAGCAGCATTGACCTCCTGTATAATAATGAGCAGTTCTTC. Encoded protein: CASSIDLLYNNEQFF. This chain joins TRBV5-1 and TRBJ2-1; D is ambiguous. The CDR3 is 15 residues long. Trimming removed 4 bases at V and 7 bases at J, with 18 bases between. Germline V gene data show CDR1 as SGHRS and CDR2 as YFSETQ.

The genes are TRBV19 and TRBJ2-3; D is undetermined. Germline loops: CDR1 LNHDA, CDR2 SQIVND (reference sequence). The CDR3 is 15 amino acids. V was pared by 8 bases and J by 0 bases, with 15 bases between. CDR3: CASQGTEFSTDTQYF. CDR3 sequence (DNA): TGTGCCAGTCAAGGCACTGAGTTTAGCACAGATACGCAGTATTTT. The full variable domain, with the rest looked up from reference TRBV19 and TRBJ2-3, is DGGITQSPKYLFRKEGQNVTLSCEQNLNHDAMYWYRQDPGQGLRLIYYSQIVNDFQKGDIAEGYSVSREKKESFPLTVTSAQKNPTAFYLCASQGTEFSTDTQYFGPGTRLTVL.

The V call is TRBV9, the J call TRBJ1-1; no reliable D call. Trimming removed 3 bases at V and 6 bases at J, with 9 bases between. The CDR3 covers 12 residues. CDR1 and CDR2 (germline): SGDLS, YYNGEE. As DNA, the CDR3 is TGTGCCAGCAGCGGGTTTACGTCTGAAGCTTTCTTT. Its protein is CASSGFTSEAFF. Complete variable domain (other parts from reference TRBV9 and TRBJ1-1): DSGVTQTPKHLITATGQRVTLRCSPRSGDLSVYWYQQSLDQGLQFLIQYYNGEERAKGNILERFSAQQFPDLHSELNLSSLELGDSALYFCASSGFTSEAFFGQGTRLTVV.

The chain carries TRBV29-1 and TRBJ2-3; TRBD2 aligns across 7 bases. Trimming cost V 4 bases and J 3 bases; bases outside gene matches: 7. The germline V gene encodes CDR1 SQVTM and CDR2 ANQGSEA. The CDR3 is made up of 14 amino acids. The CDR3 protein is CSVGRGDLTDTQYF. The CDR3 bases are TGCAGCGTTGGACGGGGGGACCTTACAGATACGCAGTATTTT.

This chain joins TRBV5-8 and TRBJ1-5, with D unresolved. The V end was cut by 4 bases, the J end by 0 bases, with 17 bases between. The CDR3 is 17 residues long. Germline loops: CDR1 SGHTS, CDR2 YDEGEE. CDR3 in amino acids: CASSATAGSYSNQPQHF. DNA of the CDR3: TGTGCCAGCAGCGCCACGGCGGGATCGTATAGCAATCAGCCCCAGCATTTT.

The genes are TRBV19 and TRBJ2-4; D call uncertain. V dropped 3 bases and J dropped 3 bases, with 9 bases sitting between them. This CDR3 is 14 amino acids long. Germline lookup yields CDR1 LNHDA and CDR2 SQIVND (reference sequence). The CDR3 DNA reads as TGTGCCAGTAGTATTCTGGGGTACAAAAACATTCAGTACTTC. It specifies CASSILGYKNIQYF.

Only a few counts were recorded for this clone. The genes are TRBV2 and TRBJ2-2; D call uncertain. CDR3 length equals 13 residues. Germline V gives CDR1 SNHLY, CDR2 FYNNEI. V lost 4 bases and J 1 base, leaving 4 bases between the germline ends. This CDR3 reads CASSAQNTGELFF. The CDR3 DNA reads as TGTGCCAGCAGTGCACAGAACACCGGGGAGCTGTTTTTT.

This clone was detected once. The chain links TRBV5-1 to TRBJ1-1; 9 positions agree with TRBD1. Losses at the gene ends were 4 bases for V and 1 base for J; bases not matched to a gene: 8. Germline-derived CDR1 and CDR2 are SGHRS and YFSETQ. The CDR3 has 16 residues. Written as DNA, the CDR3 is TGCGCCAGCAGCCGGGGACAGGGCCTTTGGAACACTGAAGCTTTCTTT. This translates into CASSRGQGLWNTEAFF.

The chain recombines TRBV4-1 with TRBJ1-5, with D unclear. Trimming removed 0 bases at V and 7 bases at J, with 7 bases between. The CDR3 sequence is 13 residues long. Germline V gene lookup returns CDR1 MGHRA and CDR2 YSYEKL. In DNA form, the CDR3 reads TGCGCCAGCAGCCAAGATTGGGAACAGCCCCAGCATTTT. It is translated as CASSQDWEQPQHF.

The chain recombines TRBV12-2 with TRBJ1-2; the table's D call, TRBD1, has no DNA check behind it. TRBV12-2 is described as a pseudogene. This CDR3 has 13 amino acids. For the CDR3, the DNA is TGTGCAAGTCGCTCCCGGCCAGGCTATGGCTACACCTTC. Protein sequence: CASRSRPGYGYTF.

The rearrangement uses TRBV7-6 and TRBJ2-5; D is perhaps TRBD2 (6 bases). This CDR3 region has 14 residues. Trimming left V 6 bases short and J 0 bases short, with 11 bases between. Germline lookup yields CDR1 SGHVS and CDR2 FNYEAQ. CDR3 nucleotide sequence: TGTGCCAGCAGTTCCAGCGGGTACCAAGAGACCCAGTACTTC. Amino acids: CASSSSGYQETQYF.

The chain is built from TRBV6-2 or TRBV6-3 and TRBJ1-5, with D uncertain. Trimming took off 6 bases at V and 4 bases at J, with 19 bases between the two ends. Germline V CDR1 and CDR2: MNHEY, SVGEGT. CDR3 length equals 16 residues. DNA of the CDR3: TGTGCCAGCAGCCTACCCGGTCGGCGGACTAATCAGCCCCAGCATTTT. It translates to CASSLPGRRTNQPQHF.

The rearrangement links TRBV9 to TRBJ2-2; D may be TRBD2 (5 bases). Germline values: CDR1 SGDLS, CDR2 YYNGEE. V was cut by 2 bases and J by 1 base, with 9 bases left in between. CDR3 length equals 15 residues. CDR3: CASSVVEVNTGELFF. CDR3 coding DNA: TGTGCCAGCAGCGTGGTGGAGGTGAACACCGGGGAGCTGTTTTTT.

This chain joins TRBV5-4 and TRBJ2-4; the match to TRBD1 covers 12 bases. Per the germline V gene, CDR1 is SGHNT and CDR2 is YYREEE (reference sequence). V lost 4 bases, J lost 7 bases, and 6 bases stayed unmatched. CDR3 length: 15 amino acids. The CDR3 loop is CASSPGQGARNIQYF. The CDR3 DNA sequence: TGTGCCAGCAGCCCGGGACAGGGGGCCCGGAACATTCAGTACTTC.

This clone was detected once. The chain joins TRBV6-1 to TRBJ2-3; no clear D. Germline V gene lookup returns CDR1 MNHNS and CDR2 SASEGT. The V end lost 2 bases, the J end lost 2 bases, and 8 bases lay between the germline ends. The CDR3 contains 14 residues. The CDR3 DNA sequence: TGTGCCAGCAGTGAAAGCTGGGCCACAGATACGCAGTATTTT. It translates to CASSESWATDTQYF.

This rearrangement joins TRBV7-9 to TRBJ2-1, with D possibly TRBD2 on 5 matching bases. V was trimmed by 1 base and J by 5 bases, leaving 18 bases between them. Germline V lookup: CDR1 SEHNR, CDR2 FQNEAQ (reference sequence). The CDR3 covers 17 residues. This chain's CDR3 is CASSLGGSAFPNNEQFF. DNA for the CDR3: TGTGCCAGCAGCTTAGGAGGGTCAGCCTTCCCGAACAATGAGCAGTTCTTC.

This clone was picked up one time. The rearrangement links TRBV2 to TRBJ1-1; a weak D match, TRBD1 (5 bases). The V and J ends lost 7 bases and 4 bases respectively, with 13 bases between them. The CDR3 runs to 13 residues. CDR1 and CDR2 (germline): SNHLY, FYNNEI. The CDR3 DNA reads TGTGCCAGCAAAGGATACAGGCCCACTGAAGCTTTCTTT. Encoded protein: CASKGYRPTEAFF.

This clone was observed a single time. The CDR3 bases are TGTGCCAGCAGCCCGACTGGAGTACAGGGTAGCTATGGCTACACCTTC. Its protein product is CASSPTGVQGSYGYTF. This sequence joins TRBV14 and TRBJ1-2; maybe TRBD1 (6 bases). The length of the CDR3 is 16 residues. From germline, CDR1 is SGHDN and CDR2 FVKESK. The V and J ends lost 4 bases and 4 bases respectively, with 19 bases between them. The complete variable domain, with remaining parts taken from reference TRBV14 and TRBJ1-2, reads EAGVTQFPSHSVIEKGQTVTLRCDPISGHDNLYWYRRVMGKEIKFLLHFVKESKQDESGMPNNRFLAERTGGTYSTLKVQPAELEDSGVYFCASSPTGVQGSYGYTFGSGTRLTVV.